The 25 T cell receptor beta chains below all came from one sample that was sequenced in a study of technical replicates of blood from a few donors. The table came from immunoSEQ multiplex PCR; TCRdb's copy has only in-frame clones and leaves some out. The sample lists some 70,000 clones; around 97% were seen once. The sample taken for sequencing was T cells isolated from PBMCs. Source of these receptors: a human donor in good health.

The chain has TRBV11-2 and TRBJ1-4; 11 bases line up with TRBD1. Germline V gene data show CDR1 as SGHAT and CDR2 as FQNNGV. The CDR3 consists of 14 residues. V was clipped by 5 bases and J by 8 bases; unmatched bases: 4. This CDR3 reads CASSEGQGGEKLFF. CDR3 in DNA: TGTGCCAGCAGCGAGGGACAGGGGGGCGAAAAACTGTTTTTT. The whole variable domain, remainder taken from reference TRBV11-2 and TRBJ1-4, is EAGVAQSPRYKIIEKRQSVAFWCNPISGHATLYWYQQILGQGPKLLIQFQNNGVVDDSQLPKDRFSAERLKGVDSTLKIQPAKLEDSAVYLCASSEGQGGEKLFFGSGTQLSVL.

The chain uses TRBV11-2 and TRBJ2-1, with 7 bases lining up with TRBD1. J was trimmed by 10 bases and V by 0 bases; bases with no gene match: 3. The CDR3 has 13 residues. Per germline, CDR1 SGHAT and CDR2 FQNNGV. For the CDR3, the DNA is TGTGCCAGCAGCTTAGATCTAGGGGGCGAGCAGTTCTTC. Protein: CASSLDLGGEQFF.

V is TRBV28 and J is TRBJ1-1; the match to TRBD1 covers 8 bases. Germline CDR1 is MDHEN and CDR2 is SYDVKM. With V trimmed by 5 bases and J by 7 bases, 12 bases remained unmatched. CDR3 length equals 15 residues. CDR3 nucleotides: TGTGCCAGCAGTGTCTCAACAGGGGGAGAAGGTGAAGCTTTCTTT. Residues: CASSVSTGGEGEAFF.

This chain joins TRBV7-2 and TRBJ1-1; D remains unclear. Germline-derived CDR1 and CDR2 are SGHTA and FQGNSA. The ends were cut back, 3 bases at V and 5 bases at J, with 10 bases in the middle. The CDR3 length is 13 residues. DNA of the CDR3: TGTGCCAGCAGCTTCCGGGGAAAAACTGAAGCTTTCTTT. Amino acid sequence: CASSFRGKTEAFF.

The chain is built from TRBV7-8 and TRBJ2-7; 8 nucleotides agree with TRBD2. Per the germline V gene, CDR1 is SGHVS and CDR2 is FQNEAQ. V gave up 0 bases and J gave up 6 bases; unmatched junction bases: 10. This CDR3 contains 16 residues. The CDR3 DNA is TGTGCCAGCAGCTTAGCCATAGCCACCGGGGGGGGCGAGCAGTACTTC. Its protein product is CASSLAIATGGGEQYF. Full variable domain (outside the CDR3, taken from reference TRBV7-8 and TRBJ2-7): GAGVSQSPRYKVAKRGQDVALRCDPISGHVSLFWYQQALGQGPEFLTYFQNEAQLDKSGLPSDRFFAERPEGSVSTLKIQRTQQEDSAVYLCASSLAIATGGGEQYFGPGTRLTVT.

CDR3 region: CASSPWGEGGTGELFF. The CDR3 DNA follows: TGTGCCAGCAGCCCCTGGGGGGAGGGAGGAACCGGGGAGCTGTTTTTT. This chain links TRBV13 with TRBJ2-2; 7 nucleotides agree with TRBD2. The CDR3 sequence is 16 residues long. Looked up from germline, CDR1 is PRHDT and CDR2 is FYEKMQ (reference sequence). Trimming at V came to 5 bases and at J to 5 bases, leaving 11 bases not matched to a gene.

The V and J genes are TRBV5-6 and TRBJ2-5; 7 bases line up with TRBD1. The CDR3 spans 14 residues. V was clipped by 4 bases and J by 3 bases; unmatched bases: 6. Germline CDR1 is SGHDT and CDR2 is YYEEEE. CDR3 DNA: TGTGCCAGCAGCCACAACAGGGGAAAAGAGACCCAGTACTTC. Translating it yields CASSHNRGKETQYF. The entire variable domain, with the rest obtained from reference TRBV5-6 and TRBJ2-5, is as follows: DAGVTQSPTHLIKTRGQQVTLRCSPKSGHDTVSWYQQALGQGPQFIFQYYEEEERQRGNFPDRFSGHQFPNYSSELNVNALLLGDSALYLCASSHNRGKETQYFGPGTRLLVL.

The chain is built from TRBV6-6 and TRBJ1-2, with 7 bases that match TRBD1. This CDR3 contains 16 residues. The junction had 12 bases not matched to a gene; V was cut back by 4 bases and J by 4 bases. Germline V CDR1 and CDR2: MNHNY, SVGAGI (reference sequence). Here the CDR3 reads CASSSGQVGTGYGYTF. In DNA form, the CDR3 reads TGTGCCAGCAGTTCTGGACAGGTCGGGACCGGCTATGGCTACACCTTC.

V is TRBV27 and J is TRBJ1-5, with D unresolved. CDR3 length: 15 amino acids. The germline V and J ends were trimmed by 0 bases and 4 bases, with 10 bases remaining between them. In germline, CDR1 is MNHEY, CDR2 SMNVEV (reference sequence). CDR3 sequence reads: CASSLSSQMNQPQHF. DNA for the CDR3: TGTGCCAGCAGTTTATCGTCACAGATGAATCAGCCCCAGCATTTT.

The CDR3 bases are TGTGCCAGCAGCCAAGGACAGGCTGAAGCTTTCTTT. Its protein is CASSQGQAEAFF. The V call is TRBV7-9, the J call TRBJ1-1; 7 positions agree with TRBD1. CDR1 is SEHNR and CDR2 is FQNEAQ in the germline V gene (reference sequence). V lost 5 bases and J lost 6; bases outside the gene matches: 3. There are 12 residues in the CDR3.

The chain combines TRBV21-1 with TRBJ1-5. TRBV21-1 is a pseudogene locus. This CDR3 has 14 amino acids. CDR3 bases: TGTGCCAGTACGGGGGGTTTGAGCAATCAGCCCCAGCATTTT. This sequence encodes CASTGGLSNQPQHF.

This clone was found once. This chain links TRBV20-1 with TRBJ2-5; no reliable D call. Per germline, CDR1 DFQATT and CDR2 SNEGSKA (reference sequence). The CDR3 has 11 residues. Trimming pared 5 bases from V and 2 bases from J, leaving 6 bases between. The chain's CDR3 is CSARSQETQYF. The CDR3 coding sequence is TGCAGTGCTCGGAGTCAAGAGACCCAGTACTTC.

V is TRBV6-1 and J is TRBJ2-3; 12 positions match TRBD2. This CDR3 region has 17 residues. V gave up 3 bases and J gave up 2 bases; unmatched junction bases: 6. Germline CDR1 reads MNHNS; CDR2 reads SASEGT. Here the CDR3 reads CASSEPSGRADTDTQYF. The CDR3 DNA reads TGTGCCAGCAGTGAGCCTAGCGGGAGGGCCGACACAGATACGCAGTATTTT.

The CDR3 loop reads CASSWDIQETQYF. CDR3 in DNA: TGTGCCAGCAGCTGGGACATTCAAGAGACCCAGTACTTC. The chain couples TRBV5-4 to TRBJ2-5; D may be TRBD1 (6 bases). CDR1 SGHNT and CDR2 YYREEE come from the germline V gene (reference sequence). V shed 3 bases and J shed 2 bases, with 8 bases lying between them. The CDR3 is 13 residues long.

The CDR3 reads CASSSPGTYGYTF. CDR3 nucleotides: TGTGCCAGCAGCTCCCCAGGAACCTATGGCTACACCTTC. The chain uses TRBV4-2 and TRBJ1-2, with D unresolved. The V and J ends lost 5 bases and 4 bases respectively, with 11 bases between them. The V gene's germline CDR1 is LGHNA and CDR2 YNFKEQ. This CDR3 region has 13 residues.

This rearrangement joins TRBV20-1 to TRBJ1-1; 7 nucleotides align to TRBD1. This CDR3 is 11 amino acids long. The ends lost 5 bases at V and 5 bases at J; junction bases unmatched: 2. Looked up from germline, CDR1 is DFQATT and CDR2 is SNEGSKA (reference sequence). Here the CDR3 reads CSAPQGTEAFF. CDR3 DNA: TGCAGTGCTCCACAGGGGACTGAAGCTTTCTTT.

The chain is built from TRBV4-3 and TRBJ2-2; TRBD2 matches at 9 bases. CDR3 length: 16 amino acids. The V gene end was trimmed by 2 bases and the J gene end by 6 bases; junction bases not matched to a gene: 7. Germline values: CDR1 LGHNA, CDR2 YSLEER. The CDR3 DNA follows: TGCGCCAGCAGCCAAACCTTGCGGGAGGGCTCCGGGGAGCTGTTTTTT. Translating it yields CASSQTLREGSGELFF.

The V gene is TRBV27, the J gene TRBJ1-1, with TRBD1 matching 9 bases. The V gene end was trimmed by 4 bases and the J gene end by 4 bases; junction bases not matched to a gene: 7. CDR1 MNHEY and CDR2 SMNVEV come from the germline V gene (reference sequence). The CDR3 has 15 amino acids. CDR3 in amino acids: CASSWEGQGRTEAFF. DNA of the CDR3: TGTGCCAGCAGTTGGGAGGGACAGGGACGCACTGAAGCTTTCTTT.

The gene calls are TRBV18 and TRBJ1-5, with 9 bases identical to TRBD1. The CDR3 spans 16 residues. Germline loops: CDR1 KGHSH, CDR2 LQKENI. V was pared by 3 bases and J by 2 bases, with 5 bases of the junction left unmatched. This chain's CDR3 is CASSPGQGRGNQPQHF. CDR3 coding DNA: TGTGCCAGCTCACCGGGACAGGGTAGGGGCAATCAGCCCCAGCATTTT.

The rearrangement uses TRBV9 and TRBJ2-7; 12 nucleotides match TRBD1. CDR3 size: 15 residues. Looked up from germline, CDR1 is SGDLS and CDR2 is YYNGEE. J gave up 4 bases and V 3 bases, and 5 bases lay outside the gene matches. CDR3 in DNA: TGTGCCAGCAGCGCCGGGACAGGGGGCGGGTACGAGCAGTACTTC. Encoded protein: CASSAGTGGGYEQYF.

The chain couples TRBV7-9 to TRBJ1-2; 8 bases fit TRBD1. Per germline, CDR1 SEHNR and CDR2 FQNEAQ (reference sequence). Trimming cost V 2 bases and J 2 bases; bases outside gene matches: 7. CDR3 length: 16 residues. The CDR3 here is CASSLKGRTGNYGYTF. In nucleotides, the CDR3 is TGTGCCAGCAGCTTAAAAGGGAGGACAGGGAACTATGGCTACACCTTC.

The chain combines TRBV25-1 with TRBJ2-1, with a possible D match to TRBD2 (6 bases). V was trimmed by 2 bases and J by 7 bases, leaving 15 bases between them. The germline V gene encodes CDR1 MGHDK and CDR2 SYGVNS. The CDR3 contains 15 residues. The CDR3 is CASSEGELATNEQFF. The CDR3 DNA is TGTGCCAGCAGTGAAGGGGAGCTAGCGACGAATGAGCAGTTCTTC.

The chain recombines TRBV6-1 with TRBJ1-5; 8 bases map to TRBD1. This CDR3 is built from 15 residues. Germline trimming cut 2 bases from V and 3 bases from J; bases unmatched to any gene: 3. Germline V gives CDR1 MNHNS, CDR2 SASEGT. The CDR3 is CASSERGQVNQPQHF. CDR3 nucleotide sequence: TGTGCCAGCAGTGAAAGGGGACAGGTCAATCAGCCCCAGCATTTT.

The chain combines TRBV5-4 with TRBJ2-1, with 10 bases identical to TRBD2. Trimming at V came to 0 bases and at J to 9 bases, leaving 6 bases not matched to a gene. The CDR3 consists of 15 residues. CDR1 is SGHNT and CDR2 is YYREEE in the germline V gene (reference sequence). CDR3: CASSLALAGVGEQFF. CDR3 nucleotides: TGTGCCAGCAGCTTGGCTCTAGCGGGAGTGGGTGAGCAGTTCTTC.

V and J are TRBV11-2 and TRBJ1-1; tentatively, D is TRBD1 (5 bases). Trimming shortened V by 5 bases and J by 1 base, and 14 bases separated the two germline ends. This CDR3 contains 15 residues. The germline V gene has CDR1 SGHAT and CDR2 FQNNGV. This CDR3 reads CASSRRAVSNTEAFF. The CDR3 nucleotides are TGTGCCAGCAGCCGCAGGGCGGTATCGAACACTGAAGCTTTCTTT.